This record looks at one T cell receptor (beta chain) sequence and its context. The data derive from a study of control samples from healthy donors and cancer patients. This table comes from immunoSEQ multiplex PCR, and its TCRdb copy is limited to in-frame clones, with some not included. The data hold some 160,000 clones, with roughly nine tenths observed a single time. The V gene's germline CDR1 is MGHDK and CDR2 SYGVNS. V lost 1 base, J lost 1 base, and 6 bases stayed unmatched. The CDR3 sequence is 16 residues long. V gene TRBV25-1 combines with J gene TRBJ2-7, with 8 bases lining up with TRBD1. This TCR derives from a man aged 25 to 45 in good health. The sample taken for sequencing was blood. This CDR3 reads CASSESRDRTSYEQYF. CDR3 sequence (DNA): TGTGCCAGCAGTGAATCCCGGGACAGGACATCCTACGAGCAGTACTTC.